Below are 15 T cell receptor beta chains sequenced from a single sample in a study of blood T cells in healthy people across ages. Then a second PCR, running roughly 7 to 11 cycles, was carried out with a sample-barcoded 5' primer and a J-beta primer mix. MiXCR, run by TCRdb on the 5' RACE reads, gives a single entry per CDR3 protein. The sample records 850,000 to 1,000,000 distinct CDR3 sequences, roughly 50% being singletons. The sequenced sample consisted of blood. These receptors all stem from a woman aged 60-75 years in good health.

For the CDR3, the DNA is TGTGCCAGCAGCTTGCTTATCACTAGCGGGAGCCCCCATACGCAGTATTTT. It is translated as CASSLLITSGSPHTQYF. The V and J genes are TRBV7-6 and TRBJ2-3, with 11 bases lining up with TRBD2. The germline gives CDR1 SGHVS, CDR2 FNYEAQ. CDR3 length: 17 residues. J was trimmed by 7 bases and V by 3 bases; bases with no gene match: 12.

The chain has TRBV20-1 and TRBJ2-1; tentative D call: TRBD1 (6 bases). CDR1 and CDR2 (germline): DFQATT, SNEGSKA (reference sequence). This CDR3 region has 15 residues. Trimming stripped 5 bases from V and 9 bases from J, with 23 bases between. The CDR3 loop is CSASKPGHGGGEQFF. CDR3 bases: TGCAGTGCTTCGAAGCCGGGACACGGAGGTGGTGAGCAGTTCTTC.

Of note for this clonotype: A read error may produce the germline difference seen at one junction end. The chain carries TRBV7-3 and TRBJ1-6; D is possibly TRBD1 (5 bases). The germline V gene encodes CDR1 SGHTA and CDR2 FQGTGA. The CDR3 is 15 residues long. The CDR3 region has the DNA TGTGCCAGCAGCCCCCAGGGAGGGGCCAATTCACCCCCCCACTTT. It translates to CASSPQGGANSPPHF.

The chain joins TRBV29-1 to TRBJ2-5; 7 bases map to TRBD1. The germline CDR1 and CDR2 sequences are SQVTM and ANQGSEA. With 7 bases clipped from V and 8 bases from J, the junction kept 13 bases outside the gene matches. The CDR3 is made up of 13 amino acids. The CDR3 nucleotides are TGCAGCGGAGGGGGAGACAGGGTCGGTACCCAGTACTTC. Translated, it gives CSGGGDRVGTQYF.

This clonotype was seen a few times. This rearrangement joins TRBV28 to TRBJ2-5; possible D gene TRBD1, 6 bases. This CDR3 region has 15 residues. Trimming cost V 5 bases and J 4 bases, with 17 bases left between them. Per germline, CDR1 MDHEN and CDR2 SYDVKM. CDR3 loop: CASSPRALTGETQYF. CDR3 DNA: TGTGCCAGCAGTCCGAGGGCCCTGACAGGAGAGACCCAGTACTTC. Full variable domain (missing parts from reference TRBV28 and TRBJ2-5): DVKVTQSSRYLVKRTGEKVFLECVQDMDHENMFWYRQDPGLGLRLIYFSYDVKMKEKGDIPEGYSVSREKKERFSLILESASTNQTSMYLCASSPRALTGETQYFGPGTRLLVL.

J is TRBJ1-4 and V is TRBV2; TRBD1 aligns across 7 bases. The CDR3 is 13 residues long. The V and J ends lost 3 bases and 8 bases, in that order; junction bases with no gene match: 3. The germline gives CDR1 SNHLY, CDR2 FYNNEI. The CDR3 DNA reads TGTGCCAGCAGTGAGAGGGGGCTGGAAAAACTGTTTTTT. This encodes CASSERGLEKLFF.

The chain employs TRBV20-1 and TRBJ2-2; 7 bases line up with TRBD1. Germline V gene sequence: CDR1 DFQATT, CDR2 SNEGSKA (reference sequence). Trimming at V came to 3 bases and at J to 1 base, leaving 5 bases not matched to a gene. The CDR3 is made up of 15 amino acids. The CDR3: CSARVGTVNTGELFF. The CDR3 region has the DNA TGCAGTGCTAGGGTGGGGACAGTGAACACCGGGGAGCTGTTTTTT.

In this sample, this clonotype turned up many times. This rearrangement joins TRBV28 to TRBJ2-7; D possibly corresponds to TRBD1 (7 bases). The CDR3 sequence is 13 residues long. V lost 3 bases, J lost 4 bases, and 10 bases lay in between. CDR1 MDHEN and CDR2 SYDVKM come from the germline V gene. Here the CDR3 reads CASSLTGRYEQYF. In DNA form, the CDR3 reads TGTGCCAGCAGTTTGACAGGGAGGTACGAGCAGTACTTC.

The chain has TRBV20-1 and TRBJ2-1; perhaps D is TRBD1 or TRBD2 (5 bases each). The J call may be mistaken, given a closer DNA end match to TRBJ2-7. The CDR3 totals 13 residues. Per germline, CDR1 DFQATT and CDR2 SNEGSKA (reference sequence). The CDR3 DNA reads as TGCAGTGCTAGAGATTCGGGGCGGAACGAGCAGTACTTC. Its translation: CSARDSGRNEQYF.

The CDR3 loop is CASSYRGTNSNEQFF. CDR3 DNA sequence: TGTGCCAGCAGTTACCGGGGGACTAACTCTAATGAGCAGTTCTTC. The chain employs TRBV6-6 and TRBJ2-1; 7 nucleotides agree with TRBD2. CDR3 length: 15 residues. The ends lost 2 bases at V and 7 bases at J; junction bases unmatched: 8. From germline, CDR1 is MNHNY and CDR2 SVGAGI (reference sequence).

The chain links TRBV7-2 to TRBJ1-4; D is undetermined. This CDR3 has 14 amino acids. Deletions cut 7 bases from V and 0 bases from J, with 9 bases between. From germline, CDR1 is SGHTA and CDR2 FQGNSA. CDR3: CASTNTATNEKLFF. The CDR3, as DNA: TGTGCCAGCACCAACACTGCAACTAATGAAAAACTGTTTTTT.

This clonotype was seen a handful of times. The chain has TRBV3-1 and TRBJ2-7; D ambiguous. The better agreement between TRBJ2-5 and the DNA end casts doubt on the J call. Germline V gene data show CDR1 as LGHDT and CDR2 as YNNKEL (reference sequence). The CDR3 sequence is 14 residues long. This chain's CDR3 is CASSQGYVSETQYF. The CDR3 nucleotides read TGTGCCAGCAGCCAAGGATACGTGTCGGAGACCCAGTACTTC.

The V call is TRBV29-1, the J call TRBJ2-1, with 11 bases that match TRBD2. V trimming: 6 bases; J trimming: 6 bases; junction bases outside the gene matches: 7. The CDR3 is made up of 14 amino acids. Germline CDR1 is SQVTM and CDR2 is ANQGSEA. CDR3 DNA sequence: TGCAGCGTGGTCACTAGCGGGAGAGGCAATGAGCAGTTCTTC. The encoded protein is CSVVTSGRGNEQFF.

The chain uses TRBV3-1 and TRBJ2-5; the D is unclear. V was cut by 4 bases and J by 11 bases, with 14 bases left in between. The CDR3 has 12 amino acids. Per germline, CDR1 LGHDT and CDR2 YNNKEL (reference sequence). CDR3 region: CASSLRVDEQYF. For the CDR3, the DNA is TGTGCCAGCAGCCTAAGGGTCGATGAGCAGTACTTC.

V gene TRBV6-5 combines with J gene TRBJ2-1, with 9 positions matching TRBD2. CDR1 MNHEY and CDR2 SVGAGI come from the germline V gene. The length of the CDR3 is 17 residues. Trimming removed 0 bases from V and 10 bases from J; junction bases left unmatched: 13. The CDR3: CASSYSGTSPYGTEQFF. The CDR3 DNA reads TGTGCCAGCAGTTACTCAGGGACTAGCCCCTATGGCACCGAGCAGTTCTTC.